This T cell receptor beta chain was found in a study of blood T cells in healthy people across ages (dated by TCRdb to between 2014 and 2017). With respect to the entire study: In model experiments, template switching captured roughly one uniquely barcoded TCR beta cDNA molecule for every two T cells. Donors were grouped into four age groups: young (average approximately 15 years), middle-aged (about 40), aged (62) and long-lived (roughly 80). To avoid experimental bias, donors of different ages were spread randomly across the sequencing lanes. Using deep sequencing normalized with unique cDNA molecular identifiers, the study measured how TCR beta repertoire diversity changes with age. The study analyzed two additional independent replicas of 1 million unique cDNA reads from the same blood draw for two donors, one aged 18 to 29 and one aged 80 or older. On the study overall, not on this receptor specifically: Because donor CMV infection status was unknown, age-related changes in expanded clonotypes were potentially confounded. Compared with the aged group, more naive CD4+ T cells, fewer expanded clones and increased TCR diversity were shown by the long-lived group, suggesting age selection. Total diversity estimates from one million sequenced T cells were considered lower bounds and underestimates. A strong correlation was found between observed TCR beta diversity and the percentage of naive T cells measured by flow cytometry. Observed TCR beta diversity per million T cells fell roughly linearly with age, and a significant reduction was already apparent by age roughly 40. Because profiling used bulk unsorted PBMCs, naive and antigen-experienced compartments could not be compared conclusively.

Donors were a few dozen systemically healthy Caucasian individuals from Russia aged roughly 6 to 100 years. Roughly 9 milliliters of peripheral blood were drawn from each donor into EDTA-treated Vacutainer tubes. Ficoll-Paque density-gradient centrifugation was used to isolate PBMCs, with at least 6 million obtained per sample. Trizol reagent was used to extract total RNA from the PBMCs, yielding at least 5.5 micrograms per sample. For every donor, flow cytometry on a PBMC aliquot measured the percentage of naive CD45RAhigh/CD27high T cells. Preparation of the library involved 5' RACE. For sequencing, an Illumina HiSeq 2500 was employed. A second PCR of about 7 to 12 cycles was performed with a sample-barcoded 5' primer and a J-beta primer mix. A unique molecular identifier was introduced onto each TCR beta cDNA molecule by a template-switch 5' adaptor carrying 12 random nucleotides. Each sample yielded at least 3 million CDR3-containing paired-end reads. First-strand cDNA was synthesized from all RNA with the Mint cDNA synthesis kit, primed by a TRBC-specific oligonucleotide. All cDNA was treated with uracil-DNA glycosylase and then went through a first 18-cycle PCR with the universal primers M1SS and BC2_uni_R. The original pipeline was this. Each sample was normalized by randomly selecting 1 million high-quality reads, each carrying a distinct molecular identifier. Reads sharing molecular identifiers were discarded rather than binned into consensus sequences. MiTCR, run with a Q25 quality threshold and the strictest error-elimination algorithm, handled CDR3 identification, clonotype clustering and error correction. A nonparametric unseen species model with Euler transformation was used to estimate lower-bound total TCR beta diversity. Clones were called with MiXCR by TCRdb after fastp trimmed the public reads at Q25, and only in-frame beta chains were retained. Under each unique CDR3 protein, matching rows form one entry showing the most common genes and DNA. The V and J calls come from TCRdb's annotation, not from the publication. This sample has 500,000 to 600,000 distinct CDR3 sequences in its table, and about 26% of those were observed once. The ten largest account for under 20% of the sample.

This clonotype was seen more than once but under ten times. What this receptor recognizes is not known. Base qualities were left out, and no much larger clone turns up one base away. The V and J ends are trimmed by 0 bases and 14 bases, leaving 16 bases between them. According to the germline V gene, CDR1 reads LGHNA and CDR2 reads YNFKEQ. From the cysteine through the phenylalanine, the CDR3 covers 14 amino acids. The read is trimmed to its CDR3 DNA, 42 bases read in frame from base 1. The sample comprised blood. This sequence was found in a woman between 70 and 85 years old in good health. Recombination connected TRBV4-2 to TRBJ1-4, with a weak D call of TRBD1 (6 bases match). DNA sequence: TGTGCCAGCAGCCAAGAGGACGGACAAAGGGGGCTGTTTTTT. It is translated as CASSQEDGQRGLFF.